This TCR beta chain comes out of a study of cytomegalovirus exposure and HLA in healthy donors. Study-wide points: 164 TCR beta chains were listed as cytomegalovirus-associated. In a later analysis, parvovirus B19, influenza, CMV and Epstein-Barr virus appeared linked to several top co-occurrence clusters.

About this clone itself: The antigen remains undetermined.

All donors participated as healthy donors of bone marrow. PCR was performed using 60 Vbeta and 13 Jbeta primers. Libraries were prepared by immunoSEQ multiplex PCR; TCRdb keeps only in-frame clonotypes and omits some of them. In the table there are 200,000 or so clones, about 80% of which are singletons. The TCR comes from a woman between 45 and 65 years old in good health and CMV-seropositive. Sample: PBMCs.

In nucleotides, the CDR3 is TGTGCCAGCAGCTCTCGGGAGGGAGCGGGGAACTCCTACGAGCAGTACTTC. It specifies CASSSREGAGNSYEQYF. The chain recombines TRBV5-4 with TRBJ2-7; 8 bases match TRBD2. The CDR3 extends over 17 amino acids. V was clipped by 3 bases and J by 0 bases; unmatched bases: 11. CDR1 SGHNT and CDR2 YYREEE come from the germline V gene (reference sequence).